The T cell receptor (beta chain) described here comes from a study of tissue T cells after allogeneic stem cell transplantation. Study results and caveats: Anatomically similar tissues had similar TCR repertoires within each patient. Tissue-detected TCR repertoire was only partly captured by blood and spleen T cells. Motif-based clustering found tissue-specific repertoire signatures shared across patients, though few clones were shared.

Only in-frame clones appear in the TCRdb table, and some are missing; sequencing was by immunoSEQ multiplex PCR. The data show around 9,300 clones, approximately 47% seen once. The table lists this clone with a few counts. Its cognate antigen is unknown. Gene names denote mouse genes. Sequencing ends 1 residue short of the CDR3 end; the germline J gene provides the rest. The germline V gene has CDR1 SNHLY and CDR2 FYNGKV (reference sequence). V gave up 5 bases and J gave up 0 bases; unmatched junction bases: 2. CDR3 size: 15 residues. Documented time point: mouse harvest day 7 after allogeneic transplant. Tail vein injection delivered 10^7 T-cell-depleted bone marrow cells and 10^6 splenic CD5+ T cells. Tissues came from B6→BALB/c major-mismatch GVHD mice at day 7 or 14.

The sample was gut tissue. The rearrangement joins TRBV3 to TRBJ2-4; TRBD2 matches 10 bases. The receptor was isolated from a female BALB/c mouse given C57BL/6 T cells with graft-versus-host disease after an allogeneic hematopoietic cell transplant. CDR3 sequence: CASSPDWGSQNTLYF. Partial CDR3 DNA: TGTGCCAGCAGCCCGGACTGGGGGAGTCAAAACACCTTGTAC.